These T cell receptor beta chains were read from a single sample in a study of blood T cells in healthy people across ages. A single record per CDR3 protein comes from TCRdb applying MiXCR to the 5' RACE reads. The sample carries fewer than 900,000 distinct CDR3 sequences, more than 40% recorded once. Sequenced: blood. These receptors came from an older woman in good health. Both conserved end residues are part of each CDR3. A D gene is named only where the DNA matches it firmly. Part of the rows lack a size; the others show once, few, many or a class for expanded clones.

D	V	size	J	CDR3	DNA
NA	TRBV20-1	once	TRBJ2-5	CSAGLKDEQYF	TGCAGTGCTGGCCTCAAGGATGAGCAGTACTTC
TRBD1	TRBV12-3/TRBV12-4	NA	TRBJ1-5	CASSTGTGWAHQPQHF	TGTGCCAGCAGTACCGGGACAGGGTGGGCTCATCAGCCCCAGCATTTT
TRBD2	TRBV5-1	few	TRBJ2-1	CASSLNPRTSGRGSYNEQFF	TGCGCCAGCAGCTTGAACCCCCGGACTAGCGGGAGAGGGTCCTACAATGAGCAGTTCTTC
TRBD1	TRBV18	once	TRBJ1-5	CASSKGQGQQPQHF	TGTGCCAGCTCAAAGGGACAGGGTCAACAGCCCCAGCATTTT
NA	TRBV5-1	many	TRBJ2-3	CASSLAQGLATDTQYF	TGCGCCAGCAGCTTGGCCCAGGGATTAGCCACAGATACGCAGTATTTT
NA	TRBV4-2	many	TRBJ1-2	CASSQDLYAPQGGGYTF	TGTGCCAGCAGCCAAGATCTCTATGCCCCTCAGGGTGGAGGCTACACCTTC
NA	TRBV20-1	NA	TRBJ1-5	CSASASPNQPQHF	TGCAGTGCTTCAGCTTCTCCTAATCAGCCCCAGCATTTT
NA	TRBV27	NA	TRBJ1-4	CASSWTRGEKLFF	TGTGCCAGCAGTTGGACCCGCGGTGAAAAACTGTTTTTT
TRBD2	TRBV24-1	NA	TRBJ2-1	CATSLGTSGINEQFF	TGTGCCACCAGTCTTGGGACTAGCGGAATCAATGAGCAGTTCTTC
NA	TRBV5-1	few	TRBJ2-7	CASSADTVYYEQYF	TGCGCCAGCAGCGCTGATACAGTATACTACGAGCAGTACTTC
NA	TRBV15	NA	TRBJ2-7	CATSRDGGSSYEQYF	TGTGCCACCAGCAGAGATGGGGGGAGCTCCTACGAGCAGTACTTC
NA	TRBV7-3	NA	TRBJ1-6	CASSLAGRNSPLHF	TGTGCCAGCAGCTTAGCCGGCAGGAATTCACCCCTCCACTTT
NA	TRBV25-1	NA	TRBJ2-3	CASSRQATDTQYF	TGTGCCAGCAGTAGACAGGCTACAGATACGCAGTATTTT
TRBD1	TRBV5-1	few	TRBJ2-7	CASSEQGYNEQYF	TGCGCCAGCAGCGAACAGGGGTACAATGAGCAGTACTTC
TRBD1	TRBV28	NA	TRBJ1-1	CASSLLGQHTFF	TGTGCCAGCAGTTTATTGGGACAGCACACTTTCTTT
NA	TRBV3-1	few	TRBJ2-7	CASSQDPSGFYEQYF	TGTGCCAGCAGCCAAGACCCGAGCGGGTTCTACGAGCAGTACTTC
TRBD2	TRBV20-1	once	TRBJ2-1	CSAGTSAHNEQFF	TGCAGTGCCGGGACTAGCGCCCACAATGAGCAGTTCTTC
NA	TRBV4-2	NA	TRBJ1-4	CASRAGDEKLFF	TGTGCCAGCAGGGCCGGGGATGAAAAACTGTTTTTT